The clone carrying this T cell receptor beta chain was detected a few times. Its target is not known. J gave up 3 bases and V 2 bases, and 2 bases lay outside the gene matches. CDR1 and CDR2 (germline): LNHNV, YYDKDF (reference sequence). The CDR3 consists of 17 residues. This entry belongs to a study of response to subunit inactivated influenza vaccine. Broader study findings: T cells newly recruited by each seasonal influenza vaccination are few, the authors suggested.

TCRdb re-called the RT-PCR reads with MiXCR, one entry per CDR3 protein. This table has a few hundred thousand distinct CDR3 sequences, less than 15% appearing once. The clonotype originates from a man in his forties or fifties who received an inactivated influenza vaccine. The chain links TRBV15 to TRBJ2-2, with 14 bases matching TRBD2. The sequences come from PBMCs from blood, collected about 12 days after vaccination. CDR3 sequence reads: CATSRRLAGGYTGELFF. For the CDR3, the DNA is TGTGCCACCAGCAGAAGACTAGCGGGGGGGTACACCGGGGAGCTGTTTTTT. The complete variable domain, with remaining parts taken from reference TRBV15 and TRBJ2-2, reads DAMVIQNPRYQVTQFGKPVTLSCSQTLNHNVMYWYQQKSSQAPKLLFHYYDKDFNNEADTPDNFQSRRPNTSFCFLDIRSPGLGDTAMYLCATSRRLAGGYTGELFFGEGSRLTVL.